The rows below give T cell receptor beta chains drawn from one sample of a study of blood T cell repertoires in COVID-19. Clones were sequenced by immunoSEQ multiplex PCR, and TCRdb holds only the in-frame ones, with some missing. The table lists 35,000 to 45,000 clones, around 80% of them singletons. Specimen: peripheral blood. The receptors come from a man aged 65-85 years with acute or convalescent COVID-19. CDR3s include the opening cysteine and the closing phenylalanine or tryptophan. D genes are given only for firm matches. Expanded clones get a size class; other rows say once, few or many, or leave the size out.

>TRBJ2-2|TRBD2|19|NA|TRBV10-3
TGTGCCATCAGCGTAGACAGGGGAGGCGGACTAGCGGGAGCCGGGGAGCTGTTTTTT
CAISVDRGGGLAGAGELFF
>TRBJ1-6|NA|15|NA|TRBV7-9
TGTGCCAGCAGCTTAGATATGTCGTATAATTCACCCCTCCACTTT
CASSLDMSYNSPLHF
>TRBJ2-1|TRBD2|15|NA|TRBV6-4
TGTGCCAGCAGTGACTCCGGGACTAGCAACAATGAGCAGTTCTTC
CASSDSGTSNNEQFF
>TRBJ1-5|TRBD1|18|NA|TRBV27
TGTGCCAGCAGTAGGGGGGACAGGGACAACTATAGCAATCAGCCCCAGCATTTT
CASSRGDRDNYSNQPQHF
>TRBJ2-5|TRBD2|14|NA|TRBV10-2
TGCGCCAGCAGTGAGCGGGGGGGCCAAGAGACCCAGTACTTC
CASSERGGQETQYF
>TRBJ2-7|TRBD1|15|NA|TRBV5-1
TGCGCCAGCAGCTTGACAGGGGGCGTCTCCTACGAGCAGTACTTC
CASSLTGGVSYEQYF
>TRBJ2-5|NA|13|NA|TRBV19
TGTGCCAGTAGTATTGGTGGACAGAGAACCCAGTACTTC
CASSIGGQRTQYF
>TRBJ2-7|TRBD1|13|few|TRBV6-5
TGTGCCAGCCACCAAGGACAGGGCTACGAGCAGTACTTC
CASHQGQGYEQYF
>TRBJ2-7|NA|13|NA|TRBV7-9
TGTGCCAGCAGCTTAGACAGGTTCTCCGAGCAGTACTTC
CASSLDRFSEQYF
>TRBJ2-1|NA|15|NA|TRBV27
TGTGCCAGCAGTCTTCAACAGGGCTTGGGGAATGAGCAGTTCTTC
CASSLQQGLGNEQFF
>TRBJ1-2|TRBD1|13|once|TRBV7-6
TGTGCCAGCAGCCCACAGGGGAACTATGGCTACACCTTC
CASSPQGNYGYTF
>TRBJ1-4|NA|13|NA|TRBV6-1
TGTGCCATCAGGGCAGCAACTAATGAAAAACTGTTTTTT
CAIRAATNEKLFF
>TRBJ1-5|TRBD1|14|few|TRBV6-5
TGTGCCAGCAGTTCCGACAGGGGAAATCAGCCCCAGCATTTT
CASSSDRGNQPQHF
>TRBJ2-6|TRBD1|15|NA|TRBV18
TGTGCCAGCTCACCTACAGGGGTAGGGGCCAACGTCCTGACTTTC
CASSPTGVGANVLTF
>TRBJ2-7|TRBD2|18|NA|TRBV7-9
TGTGCCAGCAGCGGCCCTGGAGGTAGCGGGAAGTTAGCCTACGAGCAGTACTTC
CASSGPGGSGKLAYEQYF
>TRBJ2-7|TRBD1|14|few|TRBV5-4
TGTGCCAGCAGCCGACAGGGGGGCTCCTACGAGCAGTACTTC
CASSRQGGSYEQYF
>TRBJ2-3|TRBD1|15|NA|TRBV5-1
TGCGCCAGCAGTTCGGGGGACAGGGTGGTAGATACGCAGTATTTT
CASSSGDRVVDTQYF
>TRBJ2-2|TRBD2|15|NA|TRBV7-2
TGTGCCAGCAGCTACGCGGGGGTAGGGATCGGGGAGCTGTTTTTT
CASSYAGVGIGELFF
>TRBJ2-1|TRBD2|16|NA|TRBV3-1/TRBV3-2
TGTGCCAGCAGCCAAGTCCTAGCGGGGAATTGGAATGAGCAGTTCTTC
CASSQVLAGNWNEQFF
>TRBJ2-5|NA|14|NA|TRBV5-4
TGTGCCAGCAGCGCCCCAGGGCCCGGGGAGACCCAGTACTTC
CASSAPGPGETQYF
>TRBJ2-1|NA|12|NA|TRBV7-2
TGTGCCAGCAGCTTCCGGGACAATGAGCAGTTCTTC
CASSFRDNEQFF
>TRBJ1-2|NA|12|NA|TRBV28
TGTGCCAGCAGCCTACAGGTCTATGGCTACACCTTC
CASSLQVYGYTF
>TRBJ2-3|TRBD2|15|NA|TRBV6-6
TGTGCCACCCACCCCCGCGGGAGGAGCACAGATACGCAGTATTTT
CATHPRGRSTDTQYF
>TRBJ1-1|NA|14|NA|TRBV5-4
TGTGCCAGCAGCCAAGGACAGAGTTACACTGAAGCTTTCTTT
CASSQGQSYTEAFF
>TRBJ1-5|NA|16|medium-sized|TRBV6-2/TRBV6-3
TGTGCCAGCAGTTACGGGCAGTTCCTTAGCAATCAGCCCCAGCATTTT
CASSYGQFLSNQPQHF
>TRBJ1-5|NA|16|NA|TRBV9
TGTGCCCGCCGCGGGGGGGGACGGGGCTTTAATCAGCCCCAGCATTTT
CARRGGGRGFNQPQHF
>TRBJ2-7|TRBD1|13|NA|TRBV29-1
TGCAGCGCGACACAGGGGCGCGGATACGAGCAGTACTTC
CSATQGRGYEQYF
>TRBJ2-5|TRBD1|14|few|TRBV2
TGTGCCAGCAGTGAAACACAGGGGCTAGAGACCCAGTACTTC
CASSETQGLETQYF
>TRBJ2-1|NA|15|NA|TRBV19
TGTGCCAGTAGTATGGGGCAGGGGCCTTACAATGAGCAGTTCTTC
CASSMGQGPYNEQFF
>TRBJ1-2|TRBD1|12|NA|TRBV24-1
TGTGCCTCAGTACAGGGGTACGGCGGCTACACCTTC
CASVQGYGGYTF
>TRBJ2-1|TRBD2|18|NA|TRBV24-1
TGTGCCACCCGGGGGACTAGCGGGAGGACGAGCTCCTACAATGAGCAGTTCTTC
CATRGTSGRTSSYNEQFF
>TRBJ2-1|TRBD2|19|NA|TRBV5-4
TGTGCCAGCAGCGGCCCCTCCCTGTCTAGCGGGGGTTCCTACAATGAGCAGTTCTTC
CASSGPSLSSGGSYNEQFF
>TRBJ2-7|TRBD2|14|NA|TRBV28
TGTGCCAGCAGTCTACTAGCGGGAGGGTCCGAGCAGTACTTC
CASSLLAGGSEQYF
>TRBJ1-6|NA|14|NA|TRBV28
TGTGCCAGCCTCCCGAGCTCCTATAATTCACCCCTCCACTTT
CASLPSSYNSPLHF
>TRBJ1-6|NA|14|NA|TRBV6-6
TGTGCCAGCAGTCCCACAGGGTCCGATTCACCCCTCCACTTT
CASSPTGSDSPLHF
>TRBJ2-7|TRBD1|11|NA|TRBV20-1
TGCAGTGCAGACAGGGGTGGGGAGCAGTACTTC
CSADRGGEQYF
>TRBJ1-2|NA|11|NA|TRBV29-1
TGCAGCGGGGGGGGCAGAGATGGCTACACCTTC
CSGGGRDGYTF
>TRBJ1-5|NA|18|NA|TRBV7-8
TGTGCCAGCAGCTTAGGCGGCGGGGGGAGGGGGAGCAATCAGCCCCAGCATTTT
CASSLGGGGRGSNQPQHF
>TRBJ2-7|TRBD1|14|NA|TRBV11-3
TGTGCCAGCAGCTTAGCAGGACAGGCCTACGAGCAGTACTTC
CASSLAGQAYEQYF
>TRBJ1-4|TRBD1|15|NA|TRBV18
TGTGCCAGCTCACCACCGGCAGGGGGTCCGAAAAAACTGTTTTTT
CASSPPAGGPKKLFF